The subject of this entry is one TCR beta chain. What it binds is not known. The data derive from a study of blood T cells in healthy people across ages. The V gene's germline CDR1 is SEHNR and CDR2 FQNEAQ (reference sequence). The CDR3 loop spans 15 amino acids. With 1 base removed from V and 5 bases from J, the gap between germline ends came to 14 bases. A second PCR, run for roughly 7 to 11 cycles, used a sample-barcoded 5' primer plus a J-beta primer mix. A single record per CDR3 protein comes from TCRdb applying MiXCR to the 5' RACE reads. The table shows around 1,100,000 distinct CDR3 sequences, with roughly two fifths occurring only once. Total RNA, at least 5.5 micrograms per sample, came from PBMCs. Whole-study findings and limits: With donor CMV status unknown, expanded clonotype changes were possibly confounded.

This clonotype was obtained from a man between 18 and 29 years old in good health. Specimen: blood. The rearrangement joins TRBV7-9 to TRBJ1-1; D is perhaps TRBD1 (6 bases). The CDR3 reads CASSLVGGGRTEAFF. CDR3 in DNA: TGTGCCAGCAGCTTAGTGGGGGGCGGGCGTACTGAAGCTTTCTTT.